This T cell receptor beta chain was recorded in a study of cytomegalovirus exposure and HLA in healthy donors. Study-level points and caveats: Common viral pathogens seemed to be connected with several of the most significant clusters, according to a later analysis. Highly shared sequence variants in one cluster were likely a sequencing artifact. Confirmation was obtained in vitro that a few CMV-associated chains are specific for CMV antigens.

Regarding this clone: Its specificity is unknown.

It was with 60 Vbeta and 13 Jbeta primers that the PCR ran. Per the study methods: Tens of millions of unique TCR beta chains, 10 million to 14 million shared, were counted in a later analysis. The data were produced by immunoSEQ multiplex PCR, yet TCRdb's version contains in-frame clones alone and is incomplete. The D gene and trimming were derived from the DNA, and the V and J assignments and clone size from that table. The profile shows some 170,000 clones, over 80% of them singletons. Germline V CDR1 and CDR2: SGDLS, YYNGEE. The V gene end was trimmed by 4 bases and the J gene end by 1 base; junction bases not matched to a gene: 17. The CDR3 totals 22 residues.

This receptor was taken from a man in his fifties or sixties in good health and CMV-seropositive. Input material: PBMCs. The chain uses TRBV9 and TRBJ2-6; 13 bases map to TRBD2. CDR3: CASSTSRGTGTSGESGANVLTF. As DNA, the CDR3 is TGTGCCAGCAGCACTAGTAGGGGGACCGGGACTAGCGGGGAATCTGGGGCCAACGTCCTGACTTTC.